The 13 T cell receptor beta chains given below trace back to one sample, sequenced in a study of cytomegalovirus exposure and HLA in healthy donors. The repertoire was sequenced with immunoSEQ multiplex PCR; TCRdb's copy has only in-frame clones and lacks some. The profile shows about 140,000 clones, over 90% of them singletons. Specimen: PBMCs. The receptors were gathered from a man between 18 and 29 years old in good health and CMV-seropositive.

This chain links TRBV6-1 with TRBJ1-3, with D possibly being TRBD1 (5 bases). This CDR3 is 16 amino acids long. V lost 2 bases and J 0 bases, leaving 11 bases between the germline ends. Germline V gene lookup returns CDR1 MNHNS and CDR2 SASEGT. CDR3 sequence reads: CASSEIIGVSGNTIYF. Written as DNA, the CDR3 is TGTGCCAGCAGTGAAATAATAGGGGTCTCTGGAAACACCATATATTTT.

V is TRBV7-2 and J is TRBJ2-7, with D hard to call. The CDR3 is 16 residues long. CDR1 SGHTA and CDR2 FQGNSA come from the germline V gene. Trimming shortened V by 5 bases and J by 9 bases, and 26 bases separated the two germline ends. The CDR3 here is CASSPPVGAERLRQYF. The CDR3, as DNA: TGTGCCAGCAGCCCACCCGTTGGCGCGGAGAGGTTACGGCAGTACTTC.

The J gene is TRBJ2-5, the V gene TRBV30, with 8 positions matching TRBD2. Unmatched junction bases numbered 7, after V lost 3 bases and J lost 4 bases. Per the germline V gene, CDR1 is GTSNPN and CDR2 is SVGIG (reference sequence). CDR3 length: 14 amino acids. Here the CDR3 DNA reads TGTGCCTGGAGCCAAGCGGGAGCTGGAGAGACCCAGTACTTC. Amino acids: CAWSQAGAGETQYF.

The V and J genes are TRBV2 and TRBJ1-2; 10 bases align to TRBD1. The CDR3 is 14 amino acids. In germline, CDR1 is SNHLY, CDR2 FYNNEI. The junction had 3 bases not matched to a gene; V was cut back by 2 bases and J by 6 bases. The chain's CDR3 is CASSELGTGDGYTF. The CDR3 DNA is TGTGCCAGCAGTGAACTCGGGACAGGGGATGGCTACACCTTC.

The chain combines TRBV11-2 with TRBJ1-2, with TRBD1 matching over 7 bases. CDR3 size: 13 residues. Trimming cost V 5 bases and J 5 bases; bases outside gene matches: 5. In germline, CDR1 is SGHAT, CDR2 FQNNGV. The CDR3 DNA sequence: TGTGCCAGCAGCCCGGACAGGAGGTATGGCTACACCTTC. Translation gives CASSPDRRYGYTF.

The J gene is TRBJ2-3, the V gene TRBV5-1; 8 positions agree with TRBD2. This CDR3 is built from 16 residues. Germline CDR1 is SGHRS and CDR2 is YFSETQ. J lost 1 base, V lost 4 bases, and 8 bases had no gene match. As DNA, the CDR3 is TGCGCCAGCAGCCCTGGTGGAGCGGGGGGCACAGATACGCAGTATTTT. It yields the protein CASSPGGAGGTDTQYF.

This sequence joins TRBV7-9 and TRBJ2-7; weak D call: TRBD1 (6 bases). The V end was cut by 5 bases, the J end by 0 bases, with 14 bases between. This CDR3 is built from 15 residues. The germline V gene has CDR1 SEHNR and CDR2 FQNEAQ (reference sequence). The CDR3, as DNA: TGTGCCAGCAGCCGAACGCAGGACAGCTCCTACGAGCAGTACTTC. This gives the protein CASSRTQDSSYEQYF.

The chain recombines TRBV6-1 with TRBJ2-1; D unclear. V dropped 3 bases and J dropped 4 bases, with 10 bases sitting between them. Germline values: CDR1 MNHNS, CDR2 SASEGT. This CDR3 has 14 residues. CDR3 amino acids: CASSDPGYYNEQFF. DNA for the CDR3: TGTGCCAGCAGTGACCCCGGGTATTACAATGAGCAGTTCTTC.

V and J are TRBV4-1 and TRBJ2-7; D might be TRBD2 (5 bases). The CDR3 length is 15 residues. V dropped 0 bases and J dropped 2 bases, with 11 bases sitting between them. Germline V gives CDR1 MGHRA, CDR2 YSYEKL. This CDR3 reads CASSQDRAGTYEQYF. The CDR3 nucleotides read TGCGCCAGCAGCCAAGATAGGGCGGGTACCTACGAGCAGTACTTC.

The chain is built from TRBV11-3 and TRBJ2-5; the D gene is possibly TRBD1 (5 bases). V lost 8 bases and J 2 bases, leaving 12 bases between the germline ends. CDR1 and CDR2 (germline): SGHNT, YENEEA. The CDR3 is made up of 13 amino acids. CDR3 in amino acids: CASATGSQETQYF. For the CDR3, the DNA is TGTGCCAGCGCTACAGGCTCGCAAGAGACCCAGTACTTC.

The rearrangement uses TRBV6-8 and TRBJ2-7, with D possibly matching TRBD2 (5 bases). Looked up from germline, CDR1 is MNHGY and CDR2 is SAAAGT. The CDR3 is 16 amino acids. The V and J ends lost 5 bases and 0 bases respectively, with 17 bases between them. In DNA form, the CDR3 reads TGTGCCAGCAGTCCCCATCGCGGGCCGATCTCCTACGAGCAGTACTTC. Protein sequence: CASSPHRGPISYEQYF.

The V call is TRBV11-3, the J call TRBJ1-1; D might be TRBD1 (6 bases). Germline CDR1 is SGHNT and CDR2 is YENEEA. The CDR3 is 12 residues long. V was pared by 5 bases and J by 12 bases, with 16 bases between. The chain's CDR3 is CASSPGAGSSFF. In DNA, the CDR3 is TGTGCCAGCAGCCCAGGGGCAGGGTCATCTTTCTTT.

The CDR3 loop is CASSEAGWGETQYF. The CDR3 nucleotides are TGTGCCAGCAGTGAAGCGGGATGGGGGGAGACCCAGTACTTC. The chain carries TRBV25-1 and TRBJ2-5, with D perhaps TRBD2 (6 bases). The CDR3 sequence is 14 residues long. CDR1 is MGHDK, CDR2 SYGVNS, per germline. The V end was cut by 2 bases, the J end by 5 bases, with 12 bases between.